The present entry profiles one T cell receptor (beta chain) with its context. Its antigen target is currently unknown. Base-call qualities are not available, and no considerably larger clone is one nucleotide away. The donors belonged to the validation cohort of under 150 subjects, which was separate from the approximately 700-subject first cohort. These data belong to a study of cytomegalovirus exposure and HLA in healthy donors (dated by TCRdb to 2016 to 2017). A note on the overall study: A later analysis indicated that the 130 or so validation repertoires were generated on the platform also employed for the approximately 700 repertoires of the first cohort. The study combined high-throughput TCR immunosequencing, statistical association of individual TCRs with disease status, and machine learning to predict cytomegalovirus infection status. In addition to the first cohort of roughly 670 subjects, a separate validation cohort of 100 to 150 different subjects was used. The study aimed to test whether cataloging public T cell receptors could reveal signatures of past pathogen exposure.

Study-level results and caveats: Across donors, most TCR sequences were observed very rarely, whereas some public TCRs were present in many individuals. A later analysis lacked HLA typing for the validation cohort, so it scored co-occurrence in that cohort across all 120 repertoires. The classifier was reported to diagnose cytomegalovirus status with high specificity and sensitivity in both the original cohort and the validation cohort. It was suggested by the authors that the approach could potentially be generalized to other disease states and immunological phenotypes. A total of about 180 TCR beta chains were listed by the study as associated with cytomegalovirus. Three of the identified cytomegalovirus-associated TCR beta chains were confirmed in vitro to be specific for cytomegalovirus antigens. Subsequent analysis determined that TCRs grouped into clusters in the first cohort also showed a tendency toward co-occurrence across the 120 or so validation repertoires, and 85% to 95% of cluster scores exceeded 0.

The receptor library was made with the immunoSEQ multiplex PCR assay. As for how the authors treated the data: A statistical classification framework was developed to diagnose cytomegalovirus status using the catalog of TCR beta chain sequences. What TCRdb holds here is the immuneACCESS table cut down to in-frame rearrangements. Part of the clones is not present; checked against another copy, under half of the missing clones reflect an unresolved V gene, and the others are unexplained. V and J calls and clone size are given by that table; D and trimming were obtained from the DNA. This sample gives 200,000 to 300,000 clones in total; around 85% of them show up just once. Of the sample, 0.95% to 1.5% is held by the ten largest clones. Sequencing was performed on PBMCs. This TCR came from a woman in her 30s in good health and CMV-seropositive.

DNA sequence: TGTGCCAGCAGCAAGAAGGACAGAGGAACCTACGAGCAGTACTTC. This encodes CASSKKDRGTYEQYF. This receptor chain uses TRBV21-1 and TRBJ2-7; the DNA was not used to check the table's D call, TRBD1. TRBV21-1 represents a pseudogene. The CDR3 runs 15 residues from the cysteine to the phenylalanine. The only DNA kept is the CDR3, 45 bases in frame from the first base.